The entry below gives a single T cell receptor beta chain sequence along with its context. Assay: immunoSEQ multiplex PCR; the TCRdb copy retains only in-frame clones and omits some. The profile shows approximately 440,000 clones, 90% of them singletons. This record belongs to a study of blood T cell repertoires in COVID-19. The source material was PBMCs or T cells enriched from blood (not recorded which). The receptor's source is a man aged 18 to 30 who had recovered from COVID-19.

DNA of the CDR3: TGCGCCAGCAGCCAAGGGACGGGAGGGCCCAATGAGCAGTTCTTC. Amino acid sequence: CASSQGTGGPNEQFF. The chain employs TRBV4-1 and TRBJ2-1; TRBD2 agrees at 8 bases. There are 15 residues in the CDR3. With 1 base clipped from V and 6 bases from J, the junction kept 5 bases outside the gene matches. Germline CDR1 and CDR2: MGHRA and YSYEKL.